The rows below give T cell receptor beta chains drawn from one sample of a study of blood T cells in healthy people across ages. TCRdb recomputed calls from the 5' RACE reads with MiXCR, one row per CDR3 protein. The data contain 1 million to 1.2 million distinct CDR3 sequences, around two fifths of them singletons. The sample consisted of blood. All receptors derive from a man between 18 and 29 years old in good health. Both conserved end residues are part of each CDR3. D genes are given only for firm matches. Not all rows give a size; the values are once, few, many and, for expanded clones, a class.

v_gene	j_gene	abundance	d_gene	CDR3aa	CDR3nt
TRBV4-3	TRBJ2-1	few	TRBD2	CASSQDLPSGLFDVASYNEQFF	TGCGCCAGCAGCCAAGATTTGCCTAGCGGATTGTTCGACGTGGCCTCCTACAATGAGCAGTTCTTC
TRBV11-2	TRBJ2-7	-	TRBD2	CASSLLRGGTSISHEQYF	TGTGCCAGCAGCTTATTAAGGGGAGGGACCTCCATTTCCCACGAGCAGTACTTC
TRBV7-2	TRBJ1-5	-	-	CASSLDGANQPQHF	TGTGCCAGCAGCTTGGACGGGGCGAATCAGCCCCAGCATTTT
TRBV27	TRBJ2-3	few	-	CASTTGWGADTQYF	TGTGCCAGCACCACAGGGTGGGGCGCAGATACGCAGTATTTT
TRBV29-1	TRBJ1-4	-	TRBD1	CSVPWGEQGSTEKLFF	TGCAGCGTCCCCTGGGGGGAACAGGGGTCAACCGAAAAACTGTTTTTT
TRBV20-1	TRBJ1-4	few	-	CSASFAEELFF	TGCAGTGCTAGTTTCGCCGAGGAACTGTTTTTT
TRBV5-1	TRBJ1-4	-	TRBD1	CASAPGDRVGEKLFF	TGCGCCAGCGCCCCGGGGGACAGGGTTGGCGAAAAACTGTTTTTT
TRBV12-3/TRBV12-4	TRBJ1-1	few	-	CASSRGQGWDTEAFF	TGTGCCAGCAGCCGGGGGCAGGGGTGGGATACTGAAGCTTTCTTT
TRBV20-1	TRBJ1-2	-	TRBD1	CSAHDANRGGVYGYTF	TGCAGTGCTCACGACGCAAACAGGGGAGGGGTCTATGGCTACACCTTC
TRBV4-3	TRBJ2-1	few	-	CASSQETRLRNNEQFF	TGCGCCAGCAGCCAAGAAACCCGACTCCGGAACAATGAGCAGTTCTTC
TRBV6-2/TRBV6-3	TRBJ1-4	-	-	CASSYSARVGEKLFF	TGTGCCAGCAGTTACAGTGCCAGGGTTGGCGAAAAACTGTTTTTT
TRBV20-1	TRBJ2-3	-	-	CSARSGSTRGDTQYF	TGCAGTGCTAGATCCGGGTCAACACGCGGGGATACGCAGTATTTT
TRBV7-2	TRBJ2-7	few	-	CASSQGVGGYGEQYF	TGTGCCAGCAGCCAAGGGGTCGGGGGTTACGGCGAGCAGTACTTC
TRBV25-1	TRBJ1-2	-	-	CASSDRPLSRYNYGYTF	TGTGCCAGCAGTGACCGCCCCCTCAGTCGTTATAACTATGGCTACACCTTC
TRBV6-2/TRBV6-3	TRBJ2-7	-	-	CASTQAYEQYF	TGTGCCAGCACCCAAGCCTACGAGCAGTACTTC
TRBV29-1	TRBJ2-7	-	TRBD2	CSVEPGLAGGFSYNEQYF	TGCAGCGTTGAACCGGGCCTAGCGGGGGGTTTTTCCTACAATGAGCAGTACTTC
TRBV19	TRBJ2-3	-	TRBD1	CASSAWGQGTDTQYF	TGTGCCAGTAGTGCCTGGGGACAGGGAACAGATACGCAGTATTTT
TRBV7-2	TRBJ1-3	-	-	CASSLAAGFSGNTVYF	TGTGCCAGCAGCTTAGCGGCCGGTTTCTCTGGAAACACCGTATATTTT
TRBV6-6	TRBJ1-6	-	-	CASRLGSYNSPLHF	TGTGCCAGCAGGCTGGGCTCCTATAATTCACCCCTCCACTTT
TRBV20-1	TRBJ1-5	few	-	CSARAAFNQPQHF	TGCAGTGCTAGGGCAGCCTTCAATCAGCCCCAGCATTTT
TRBV12-3/TRBV12-4	TRBJ2-3	few	-	CASNTLDDTQYF	TGTGCCAGCAACACGTTAGATGATACGCAGTATTTT
TRBV7-9	TRBJ2-7	few	-	CASSIEAREQYF	TGTGCCAGCAGCATTGAGGCTCGCGAGCAGTACTTC
TRBV4-1	TRBJ2-2	few	TRBD1	CASSATRDSSTGELFF	TGCGCCAGCAGCGCCACCAGGGACAGCAGTACCGGGGAGCTGTTTTTT
TRBV28	TRBJ2-2	-	-	CASSRSTGTGELFF	TGTGCCAGCAGCCGATCAACGGGGACCGGGGAGCTGTTTTTT
TRBV2	TRBJ2-1	-	-	CASSVNSDNEQFF	TGTGCCAGCAGTGTAAACAGCGACAATGAGCAGTTCTTC
TRBV20-1	TRBJ2-7	-	-	CSARGRVGEGTLYEQYF	TGCAGTGCTAGAGGCCGGGTTGGCGAGGGAACCCTATACGAGCAGTACTTC
TRBV20-1	TRBJ1-4	few	TRBD1	CSARDAGQGGEKLFF	TGCAGTGCTAGAGATGCCGGACAGGGCGGGGAAAAACTGTTTTTT
TRBV12-3/TRBV12-4	TRBJ1-4	-	-	CASRESGTWLRLFF	TGTGCCAGCAGGGAATCCGGGACGTGGCTGCGACTGTTTTTT
TRBV5-1	TRBJ1-6	-	-	CASSLDSAANSPLHF	TGCGCCAGCAGCTTGGACTCGGCGGCGAATTCACCCCTCCACTTT
TRBV28	TRBJ1-5	-	TRBD1	CASKGTEQPQHF	TGTGCCAGCAAAGGGACAGAACAGCCCCAGCATTTT
TRBV4-3	TRBJ1-2	few	TRBD1	CASSQGGTVYGYTF	TGCGCCAGCAGCCAAGGTGGGACAGTGTATGGCTACACCTTC
TRBV4-3	TRBJ2-7	few	-	CASSQERSFSYEQYF	TGCGCCAGCAGCCAAGAGAGGTCATTCTCCTACGAGCAGTACTTC
TRBV7-6	TRBJ2-7	-	TRBD2	CASSHSLPGGTYNEQYF	TGTGCCAGCAGTCACTCTCTGCCGGGGGGGACCTACAATGAGCAGTACTTC
TRBV12-3/TRBV12-4	TRBJ2-3	-	-	CASSPGLHTDTQYF	TGTGCCAGCAGTCCGGGACTTCATACAGATACGCAGTATTTT
TRBV20-1	TRBJ1-5	-	-	CSASRGGKSGQPQHF	TGCAGTGCTAGTCGCGGGGGTAAGAGTGGGCAGCCCCAGCATTTT
TRBV12-3/TRBV12-4	TRBJ2-7	few	-	CASSGDNSYEQYF	TGTGCCAGCAGTGGGGACAACTCCTACGAGCAGTACTTC
TRBV12-3/TRBV12-4	TRBJ1-2	many	-	CASSPYRSGSYGYTF	TGTGCCAGCAGTCCCTATCGTTCGGGGAGCTATGGCTACACCTTC
TRBV12-3/TRBV12-4	TRBJ1-6	few	-	CASSPPGARISPLHF	TGTGCCAGCAGTCCCCCGGGGGCGCGGATTTCACCCCTCCACTTT
TRBV10-3	TRBJ2-1	-	-	CAISAPDRIGNEQFF	TGTGCCATCAGTGCCCCCGACAGGATTGGAAATGAGCAGTTCTTC
TRBV7-9	TRBJ2-3	few	TRBD1	CASSLSEGAGDTQYF	TGTGCCAGCAGCTTAAGTGAGGGGGCCGGAGATACGCAGTATTTT
TRBV6-5	TRBJ2-1	-	-	CASSYSQGLPNEQFF	TGTGCCAGCAGTTACTCCCAGGGGCTTCCCAATGAGCAGTTCTTC
TRBV20-1	TRBJ2-5	-	-	CSAHQADSPEETQYF	TGCAGTGCCCATCAAGCGGACTCGCCGGAAGAGACCCAGTACTTC
TRBV27	TRBJ1-2	few	-	CASSFAADYGYTF	TGTGCCAGCAGTTTCGCTGCGGACTATGGCTACACCTTC
TRBV7-2	TRBJ2-1	-	TRBD2	CASSFTPGGVDNEQFF	TGTGCCAGCAGCTTTACTCCCGGGGGGGTTGACAATGAGCAGTTCTTC
TRBV2	TRBJ1-2	few	TRBD1	CASSEEYGTGGANYGYTF	TGTGCCAGCAGTGAAGAGTATGGGACAGGGGGCGCGAACTATGGCTACACCTTC
TRBV11-2	TRBJ2-7	few	-	CASSHTEVYEQYF	TGTGCCAGCAGCCACACTGAAGTCTACGAGCAGTACTTC
TRBV4-3	TRBJ1-1	-	TRBD1	CASSQGVTGGTEAFF	TGCGCCAGCAGCCAAGGGGTGACAGGGGGCACTGAAGCTTTCTTT
TRBV6-1	TRBJ1-2	few	-	CASSARETAGYGYTF	TGTGCCAGCAGTGCACGGGAGACAGCAGGCTATGGCTACACCTTC
TRBV5-1	TRBJ2-3	-	-	CASSLVRGSRWDTQYF	TGCGCCAGCAGCTTGGTACGGGGGTCCAGGTGGGATACGCAGTATTTT
TRBV6-1	TRBJ2-2	-	TRBD1	CASRATGTGTGELFF	TGTGCCAGCAGGGCCACCGGGACAGGCACCGGGGAGCTGTTTTTT
TRBV6-5	TRBJ2-7	-	TRBD2	CVSSYRLAGGSYPSYEQYF	TGTGTCAGCAGTTACAGGCTAGCGGGGGGGAGTTACCCCTCCTACGAGCAGTACTTC
TRBV7-9	TRBJ2-7	few	TRBD1	CASSKGDRAVYEQYF	TGTGCCAGCAGCAAGGGGGACAGGGCGGTCTACGAGCAGTACTTC
TRBV6-6	TRBJ2-7	-	-	CASSRNTDGELWAEQYF	TGTGCCAGCAGTCGGAATACGGACGGAGAGCTTTGGGCTGAGCAGTACTTC
TRBV7-2	TRBJ2-1	-	TRBD2	CASSPTSGGGDEQFF	TGTGCCAGCAGCCCGACTAGCGGGGGAGGGGATGAGCAGTTCTTC
TRBV29-1	TRBJ2-5	many	-	CSARKQETQYF	TGCAGCGCGAGGAAGCAAGAGACCCAGTACTTC
TRBV11-2	TRBJ2-5	-	-	CASSLIVAGRNQETQYF	TGTGCCAGCAGCTTAATAGTGGCAGGGCGAAATCAAGAGACCCAGTACTTC
TRBV6-1	TRBJ2-3	-	TRBD2	CASSRPGTSGGASTDTQYF	TGTGCCAGCAGTCGACCCGGGACTAGCGGGGGGGCGAGCACAGATACGCAGTATTTT
TRBV5-1	TRBJ2-7	-	-	CASSSTRNSYEQYF	TGCGCCAGCAGCTCAACTAGAAACTCCTACGAGCAGTACTTC
TRBV27	TRBJ2-3	many	-	CASSQSGAATDTQYF	TGTGCCAGCAGCCAATCGGGGGCAGCCACAGATACGCAGTATTTT
TRBV25-1	TRBJ1-2	-	TRBD1	CASSESEGAHYGYTF	TGTGCCAGCAGTGAATCGGAGGGGGCGCACTATGGCTACACCTTC